The text below deals with one T cell receptor beta chain. TCR beta was sequenced from blood CD8+ and CD4+ T cells. The multiple sclerosis controls were treatment-naive patients with relapsing-remitting disease that was stable or active. TEMRA cells were enriched by FACS, while CD8+ and CD4+ T cells were obtained through a negative isolation that was performed magnetically. Trimming left V 2 bases short and J 3 bases short, with 10 bases between. The CDR3 has 15 amino acids. The V gene's germline CDR1 is LNHNV and CDR2 YYDKDF (reference sequence). Reverse transcription of about 0.5 to 1 ug RNA used random hexamers. Amplification of the TCR beta CDR3 was carried out by immunoSEQ multiplex PCR, which spanned a total of 54 Vbeta and 13 Jbeta segments. TCRdb re-called the immunoSEQ multiplex PCR reads with MiXCR, one entry per CDR3 protein. This sample has some 450,000 distinct CDR3 sequences, with approximately 85% found just once.

This sample is part of a study of CD8 T cells in Susac syndrome. The TCR sequence derives from a human donor with multiple sclerosis. The sequencing input was CD8+ T cells from PBMCs. The genes are TRBV15 and TRBJ2-2; possible D gene TRBD1, 6 bases. The CDR3 DNA reads as TGTGCCACCAGCAGATTATCAGGGGACACCGGGGAGCTGTTTTTT. It is translated as CATSRLSGDTGELFF.